The present T cell receptor (beta chain) was sequenced within a study of T cell repertoires in aging, cancer and after chemotherapy. Multiplex touch-down PCR with TRB-A/B primers amplified rearranged V-D-J TRB sequences. One entry per CDR3 protein, called by TCRdb with MiXCR from the multiplex PCR reads. The sample lists 2,500 to 3,000 distinct CDR3 sequences, roughly a quarter occurring once. A single count supports this clonotype. A clone one base away is much larger, so this may be a read error. Amplification of TCR beta used genomic DNA extracted from peripheral blood. This TCR derives from a human donor with a solid tumor. Sequenced material: blood.

The DNA of the CDR3 is TGTGCCAGCAGACTCAGACAAGACCTGAGCTACACCTTC. Encoded protein: CASRLRQDLSYTF. The chain links TRBV27 to TRBJ1-2; unclear D gene. The V and J ends lost 6 bases and 9 bases respectively, with 17 bases between them. CDR1 MNHEY and CDR2 SMNVEV come from the germline V gene (reference sequence). The CDR3 contains 13 residues.